The clone carrying this T cell receptor beta chain was detected only a few times. This sample was taken from a study of blood T cell repertoires in COVID-19. Overall study: Sites in the United States, Italy and Spain provided acute and convalescent COVID-19 samples. T cells, B-cell-depleted T cells, or PBMCs provided the cDNA or gDNA that served as material.

Germline assignment: CDR1 ENHRY and CDR2 SYGVKD. There are 14 residues in the CDR3. V was clipped by 2 bases and J by 4 bases; unmatched bases: 4. Per the original data handling: Amplified reference gene primers provided the basis for estimating nucleated cell counts. The method was immunoSEQ multiplex PCR; TCRdb's version includes in-frame clones alone and lacks a portion of them. From that table come the V and J calls and clone size; the DNA was used to work out D and trimming. The data show under 200,000 clones, about 90% seen once. The rearrangement links TRBV10-3 to TRBJ1-1; TRBD1 matches at 7 bases. This receptor was taken from a man between 60 and 70 years old with active or convalescent COVID-19. Input material: peripheral blood. The CDR3 loop reads CAISESSGGTEAFF. As DNA, the CDR3 is TGTGCCATCAGTGAGAGCTCAGGGGGCACTGAAGCTTTCTTT.